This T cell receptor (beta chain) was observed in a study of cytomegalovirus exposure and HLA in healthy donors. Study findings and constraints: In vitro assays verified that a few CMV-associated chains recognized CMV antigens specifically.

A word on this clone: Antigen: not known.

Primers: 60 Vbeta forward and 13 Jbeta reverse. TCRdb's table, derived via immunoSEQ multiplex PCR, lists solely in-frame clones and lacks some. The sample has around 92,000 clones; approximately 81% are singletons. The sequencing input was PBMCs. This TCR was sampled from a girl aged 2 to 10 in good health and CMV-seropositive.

The DNA of the CDR3 is TGTGCCAGTAGTCGTGTCCCCAGCGGGAGTCGGTCCGGGGAGCTGTTTTTT. Protein product: CASSRVPSGSRSGELFF. The gene calls are TRBV19 and TRBJ2-2; TRBD2 aligns across 8 bases. Germline CDR1 LNHDA, CDR2 SQIVND (reference sequence). J gave up 6 bases and V 5 bases, and 14 bases lay outside the gene matches. This CDR3 is built from 17 residues.